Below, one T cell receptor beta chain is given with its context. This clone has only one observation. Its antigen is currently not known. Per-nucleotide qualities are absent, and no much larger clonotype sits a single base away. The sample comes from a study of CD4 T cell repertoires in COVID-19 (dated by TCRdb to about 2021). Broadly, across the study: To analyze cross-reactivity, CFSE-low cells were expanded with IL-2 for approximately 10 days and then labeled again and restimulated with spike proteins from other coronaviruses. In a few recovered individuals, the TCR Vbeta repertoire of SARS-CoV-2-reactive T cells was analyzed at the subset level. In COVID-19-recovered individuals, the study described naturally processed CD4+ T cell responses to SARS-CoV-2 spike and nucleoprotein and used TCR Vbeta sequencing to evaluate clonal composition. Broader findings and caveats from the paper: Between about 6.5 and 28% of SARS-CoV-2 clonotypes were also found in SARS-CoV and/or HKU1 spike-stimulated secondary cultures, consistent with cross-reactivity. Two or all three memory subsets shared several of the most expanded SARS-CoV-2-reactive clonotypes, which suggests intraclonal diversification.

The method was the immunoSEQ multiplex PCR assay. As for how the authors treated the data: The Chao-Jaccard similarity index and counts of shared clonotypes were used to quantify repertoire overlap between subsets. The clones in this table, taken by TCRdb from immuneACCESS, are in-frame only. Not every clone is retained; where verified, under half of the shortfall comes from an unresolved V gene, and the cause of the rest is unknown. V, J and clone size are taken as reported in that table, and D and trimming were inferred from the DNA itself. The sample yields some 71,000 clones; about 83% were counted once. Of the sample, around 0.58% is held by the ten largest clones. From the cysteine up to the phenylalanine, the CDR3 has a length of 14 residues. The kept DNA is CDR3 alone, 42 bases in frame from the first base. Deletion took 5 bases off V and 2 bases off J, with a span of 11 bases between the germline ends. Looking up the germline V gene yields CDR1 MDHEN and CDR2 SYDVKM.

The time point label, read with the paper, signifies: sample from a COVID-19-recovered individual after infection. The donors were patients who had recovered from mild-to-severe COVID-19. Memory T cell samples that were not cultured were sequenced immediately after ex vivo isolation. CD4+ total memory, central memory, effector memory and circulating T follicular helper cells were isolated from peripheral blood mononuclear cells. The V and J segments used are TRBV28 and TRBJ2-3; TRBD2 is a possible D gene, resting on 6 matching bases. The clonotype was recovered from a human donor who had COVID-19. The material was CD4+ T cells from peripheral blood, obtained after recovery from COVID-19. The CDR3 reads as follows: CASSGGMSTDTQYF. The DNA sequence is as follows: TGTGCCAGCAGTGGAGGGATGTCCACAGATACGCAGTATTTT. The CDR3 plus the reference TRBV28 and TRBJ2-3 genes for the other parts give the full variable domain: DVKVTQSSRYLVKRTGEKVFLECVQDMDHENMFWYRQDPGLGLRLIYFSYDVKMKEKGDIPEGYSVSREKKERFSLILESASTNQTSMYLCASSGGMSTDTQYFGPGTRLTVL.